This TCR beta chain originates from a study of CD8 T cells in ankylosing spondylitis. From germline, CDR1 is ENHRY and CDR2 SYGVKD. This CDR3 comprises 14 residues. V was clipped by 3 bases and J by 3 bases; unmatched bases: 3. Molecular-barcoded quantitative 5'-RACE produced these TCR beta libraries. TCRdb processed the 5' RACE reads anew with MiXCR; each CDR3 protein has one entry. The data hold approximately 250,000 distinct CDR3 sequences, with approximately 7.6% observed a single time. This clonotype was observed many times. Its antigen remains unidentified. Study-level findings and limits: Clones linked to disease, bearing a CD8+ phenotype, were relatively rare in peripheral blood. In ankylosing spondylitis blood, a motif of roughly eight highly homologous TCR beta variants appeared characteristic.

The origin of this receptor is a female donor with ankylosing spondylitis or in good health (not recorded which). The chain has TRBV10-3 and TRBJ2-3, with 7 bases that match TRBD1. Sequencing was done on a sample of blood, either unsorted or a sorted T cell fraction (not recorded which). The CDR3, as DNA: TGTGCCATCAGTGAAGGGGGCAGGACAGATACGCAGTATTTT. Protein: CAISEGGRTDTQYF.